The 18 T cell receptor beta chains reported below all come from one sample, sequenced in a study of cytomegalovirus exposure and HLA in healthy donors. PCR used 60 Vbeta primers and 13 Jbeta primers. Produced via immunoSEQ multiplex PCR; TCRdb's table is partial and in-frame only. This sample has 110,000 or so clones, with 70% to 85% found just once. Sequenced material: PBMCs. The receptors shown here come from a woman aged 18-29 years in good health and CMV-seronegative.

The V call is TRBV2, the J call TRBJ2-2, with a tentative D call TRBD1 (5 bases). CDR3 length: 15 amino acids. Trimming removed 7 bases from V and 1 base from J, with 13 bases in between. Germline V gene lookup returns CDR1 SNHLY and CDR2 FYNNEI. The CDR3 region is CASTLLGQNTGELFF. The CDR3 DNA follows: TGTGCCAGCACCCTATTAGGACAGAACACCGGGGAGCTGTTTTTT. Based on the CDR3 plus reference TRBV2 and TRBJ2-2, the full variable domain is EPEVTQTPSHQVTQMGQEVILRCVPISNHLYFYWYRQILGQKVEFLVSFYNNEISEKSEIFDDQFSVERPDGSNFTLKIRSTKLEDSAMYFCASTLLGQNTGELFFGEGSRLTVL.

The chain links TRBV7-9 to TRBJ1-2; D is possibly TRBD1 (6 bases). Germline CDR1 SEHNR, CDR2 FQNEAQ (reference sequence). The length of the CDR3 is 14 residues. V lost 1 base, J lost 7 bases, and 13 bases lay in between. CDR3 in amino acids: CASSLDAGDSGYTF. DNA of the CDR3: TGTGCCAGCAGCTTAGACGCAGGGGATAGTGGCTACACCTTC.

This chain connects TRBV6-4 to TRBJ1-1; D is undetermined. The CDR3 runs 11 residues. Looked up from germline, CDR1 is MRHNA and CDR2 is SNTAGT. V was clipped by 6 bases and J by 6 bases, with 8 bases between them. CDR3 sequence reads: CASSAVAEAFF. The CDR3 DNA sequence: TGTGCCAGCAGCGCGGTGGCTGAAGCTTTCTTT.

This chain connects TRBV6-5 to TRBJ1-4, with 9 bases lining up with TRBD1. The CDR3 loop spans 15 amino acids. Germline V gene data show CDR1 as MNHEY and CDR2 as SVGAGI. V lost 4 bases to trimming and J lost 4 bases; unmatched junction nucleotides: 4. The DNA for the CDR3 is TGTGCCAGCAGTTTCGGGACAGGGATTAATGAAAAACTGTTTTTT. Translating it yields CASSFGTGINEKLFF.

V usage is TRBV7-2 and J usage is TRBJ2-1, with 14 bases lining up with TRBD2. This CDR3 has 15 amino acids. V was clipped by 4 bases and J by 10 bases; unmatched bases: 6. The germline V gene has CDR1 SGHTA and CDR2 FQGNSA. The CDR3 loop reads CASSSGLAGVGEQFF. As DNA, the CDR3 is TGTGCCAGCAGCTCGGGACTAGCGGGAGTTGGGGAGCAGTTCTTC.

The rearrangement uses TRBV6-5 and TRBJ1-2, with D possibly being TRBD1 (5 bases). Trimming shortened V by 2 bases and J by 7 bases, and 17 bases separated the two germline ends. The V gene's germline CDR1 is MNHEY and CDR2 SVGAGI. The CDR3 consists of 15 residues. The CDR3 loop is CASSYTTSGQGGYTF. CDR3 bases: TGTGCCAGCAGTTACACCACTTCAGGGCAGGGTGGCTACACCTTC.

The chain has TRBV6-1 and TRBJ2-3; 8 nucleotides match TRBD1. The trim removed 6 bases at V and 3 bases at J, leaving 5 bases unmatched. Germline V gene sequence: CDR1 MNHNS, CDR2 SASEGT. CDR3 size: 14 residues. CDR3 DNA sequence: TGTGCCAGCAGGGACAGGGAGGCTACAGATACGCAGTATTTT. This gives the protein CASRDREATDTQYF.

CDR3 coding DNA: TGCGCCAGCAGCTTAGGCGGCCCCACAGATACGCAGTATTTT. It is translated as CASSLGGPTDTQYF. The chain recombines TRBV5-1 with TRBJ2-3; no firm D call. The CDR3 contains 14 residues. The ends were cut back, 2 bases at V and 2 bases at J, with 9 bases in the middle. Germline V gives CDR1 SGHRS, CDR2 YFSETQ.

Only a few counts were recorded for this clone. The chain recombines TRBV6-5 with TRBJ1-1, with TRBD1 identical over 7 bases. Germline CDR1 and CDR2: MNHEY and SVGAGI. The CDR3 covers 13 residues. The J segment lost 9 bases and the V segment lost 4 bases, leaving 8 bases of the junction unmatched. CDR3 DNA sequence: TGTGCCAGCAGTTCGCCAGGGGGAAACCAAGCTTTCTTT. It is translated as CASSSPGGNQAFF.

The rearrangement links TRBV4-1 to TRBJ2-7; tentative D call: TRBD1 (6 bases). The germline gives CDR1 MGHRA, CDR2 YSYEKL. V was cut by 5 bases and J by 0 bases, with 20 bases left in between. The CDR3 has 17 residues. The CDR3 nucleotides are TGCGCCAGCAGCTTAAATCCCGGGACACCCGGCTCCTACGAGCAGTACGTC. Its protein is CASSLNPGTPGSYEQYV.

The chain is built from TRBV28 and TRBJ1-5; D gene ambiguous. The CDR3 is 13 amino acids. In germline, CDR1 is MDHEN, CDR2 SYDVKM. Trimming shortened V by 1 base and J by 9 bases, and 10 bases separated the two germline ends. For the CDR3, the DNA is TGTGCCAGCAGTTTATCGGAGGGTGGGCCCCAGCATTTT. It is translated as CASSLSEGGPQHF.

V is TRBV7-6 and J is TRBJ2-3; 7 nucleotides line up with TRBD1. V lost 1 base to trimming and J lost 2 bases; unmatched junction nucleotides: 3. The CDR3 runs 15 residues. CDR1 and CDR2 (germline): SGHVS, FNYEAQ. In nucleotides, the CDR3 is TGTGCCAGCAGCTTAGAAGGGGGCCTCACAGATACGCAGTATTTT. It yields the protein CASSLEGGLTDTQYF.

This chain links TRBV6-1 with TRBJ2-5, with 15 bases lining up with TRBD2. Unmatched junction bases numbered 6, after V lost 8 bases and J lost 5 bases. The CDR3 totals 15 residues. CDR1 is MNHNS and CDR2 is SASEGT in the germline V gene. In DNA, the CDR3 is TGTGCCAGCGGACTAGCGGGGGGGCGGGAGGAGACCCAGTACTTC. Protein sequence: CASGLAGGREETQYF.

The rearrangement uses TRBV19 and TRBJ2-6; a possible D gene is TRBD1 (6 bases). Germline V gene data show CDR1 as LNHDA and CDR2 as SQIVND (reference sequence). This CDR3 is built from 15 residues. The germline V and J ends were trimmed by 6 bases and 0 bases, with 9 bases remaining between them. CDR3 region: CASRSDSSGANVLTF. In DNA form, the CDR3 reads TGTGCCAGTAGATCGGACAGCTCTGGGGCCAACGTCCTGACTTTC.

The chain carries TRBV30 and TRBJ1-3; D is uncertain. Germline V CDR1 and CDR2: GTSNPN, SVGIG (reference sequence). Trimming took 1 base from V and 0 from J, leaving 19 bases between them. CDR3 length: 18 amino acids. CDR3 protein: CAWSGETPWFSSGNTIYF. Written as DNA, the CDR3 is TGTGCCTGGAGTGGGGAGACCCCGTGGTTTAGCTCTGGAAACACCATATATTTT.

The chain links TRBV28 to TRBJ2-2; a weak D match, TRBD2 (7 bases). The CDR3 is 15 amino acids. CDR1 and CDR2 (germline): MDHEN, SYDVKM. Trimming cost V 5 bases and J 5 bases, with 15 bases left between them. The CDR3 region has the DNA TGTGCCAGCAGTGGGGGGGGACACCATACCGGGGAGCTGTTTTTT. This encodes CASSGGGHHTGELFF.

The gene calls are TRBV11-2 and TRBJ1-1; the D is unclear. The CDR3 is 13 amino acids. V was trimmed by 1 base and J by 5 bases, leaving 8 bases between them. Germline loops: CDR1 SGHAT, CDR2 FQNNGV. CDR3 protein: CASSLGVATEAFF. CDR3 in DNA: TGTGCCAGCAGCTTAGGCGTAGCAACTGAAGCTTTCTTT.

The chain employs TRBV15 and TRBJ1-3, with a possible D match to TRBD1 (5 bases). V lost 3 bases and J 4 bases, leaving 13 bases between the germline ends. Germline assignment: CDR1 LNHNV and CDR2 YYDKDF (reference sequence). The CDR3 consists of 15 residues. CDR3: CATSSFPEGGNTIYF. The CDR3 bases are TGTGCCACCAGCAGTTTCCCGGAGGGGGGAAACACCATATATTTT.